This TCR beta chain was captured by sequencing in a study of control samples from healthy donors and cancer patients. Germline CDR1 is SGHTA and CDR2 is FQGTGA. The V end was cut by 5 bases, the J end by 2 bases, with 12 bases between. This CDR3 is 14 amino acids long. Using immunoSEQ multiplex PCR, the repertoire was profiled, and TCRdb retains in-frame clones only, with some absent. The data show approximately 140,000 clones, with about nine tenths seen just once and just over 8.5% held by the top ten. The TCR was taken from a woman aged 25 to 39 in good health. Specimen: blood. V usage is TRBV7-3 and J usage is TRBJ2-5; no definite D call. The CDR3: CASSPGFDQETQYF. The CDR3 DNA reads as TGTGCCAGCAGCCCCGGTTTCGATCAAGAGACCCAGTACTTC.